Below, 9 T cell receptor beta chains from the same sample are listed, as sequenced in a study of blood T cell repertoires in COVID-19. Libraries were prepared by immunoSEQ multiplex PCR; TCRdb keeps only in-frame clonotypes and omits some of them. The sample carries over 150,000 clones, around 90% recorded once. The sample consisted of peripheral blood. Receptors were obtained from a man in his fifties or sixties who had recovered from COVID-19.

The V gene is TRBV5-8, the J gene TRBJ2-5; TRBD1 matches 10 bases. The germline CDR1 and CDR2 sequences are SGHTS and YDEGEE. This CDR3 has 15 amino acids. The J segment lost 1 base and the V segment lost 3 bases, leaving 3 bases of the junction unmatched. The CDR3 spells CASSWGTGAQETQYF. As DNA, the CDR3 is TGTGCCAGCAGCTGGGGGACAGGGGCCCAAGAGACCCAGTACTTC.

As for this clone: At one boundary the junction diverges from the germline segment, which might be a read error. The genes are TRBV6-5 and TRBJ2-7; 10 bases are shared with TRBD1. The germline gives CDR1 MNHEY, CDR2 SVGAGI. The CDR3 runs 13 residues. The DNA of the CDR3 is TGTGCCACTAGGACGGACAGGGGGTGGGTATTTGCTTTC. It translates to CATRTDRGWVFAF.

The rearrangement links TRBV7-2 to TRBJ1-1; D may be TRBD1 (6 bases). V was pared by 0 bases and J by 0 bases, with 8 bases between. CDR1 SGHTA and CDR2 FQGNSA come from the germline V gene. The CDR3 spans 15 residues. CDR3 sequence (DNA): TGTGCCAGCAGCTTAGCGGCAGGGGTGAACACTGAAGCTTTCTTT. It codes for CASSLAAGVNTEAFF.

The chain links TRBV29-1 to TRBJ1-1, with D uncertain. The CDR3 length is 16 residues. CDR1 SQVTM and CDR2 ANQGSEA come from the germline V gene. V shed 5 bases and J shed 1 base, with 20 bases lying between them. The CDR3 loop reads CSVLPYVPGRNTEAFF. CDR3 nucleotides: TGCAGCGTTCTACCATATGTCCCGGGGAGGAACACTGAAGCTTTCTTT.

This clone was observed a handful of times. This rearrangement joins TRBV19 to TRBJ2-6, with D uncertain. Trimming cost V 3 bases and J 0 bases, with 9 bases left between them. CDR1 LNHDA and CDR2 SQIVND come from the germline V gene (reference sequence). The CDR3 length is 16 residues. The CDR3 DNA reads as TGTGCCAGTAGTATGTCAAGGAGCTCTGGGGCCAACGTCCTGACTTTC. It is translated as CASSMSRSSGANVLTF.

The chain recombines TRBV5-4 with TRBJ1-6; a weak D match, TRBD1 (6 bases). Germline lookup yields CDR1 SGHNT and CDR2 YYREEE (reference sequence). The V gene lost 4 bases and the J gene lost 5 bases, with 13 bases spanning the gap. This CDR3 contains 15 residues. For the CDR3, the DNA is TGTGCCAGCAGCCCGGGGACATCACATAATTCACCCCTCCACTTT. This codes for CASSPGTSHNSPLHF.

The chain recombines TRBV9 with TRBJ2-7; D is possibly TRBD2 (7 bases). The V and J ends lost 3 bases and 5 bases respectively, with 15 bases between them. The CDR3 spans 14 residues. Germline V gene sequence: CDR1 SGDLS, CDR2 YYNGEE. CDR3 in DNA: TGTGCCAGCAGCGCAGAGGGGGGGGTGAACGAGCAGTACTTC. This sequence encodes CASSAEGGVNEQYF.

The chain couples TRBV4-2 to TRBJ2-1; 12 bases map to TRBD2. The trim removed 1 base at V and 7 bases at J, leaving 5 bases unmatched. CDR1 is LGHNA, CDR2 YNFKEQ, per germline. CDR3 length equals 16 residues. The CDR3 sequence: CASSQAPSGGGNEQFF. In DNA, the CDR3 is TGTGCCAGCAGCCAAGCACCTAGCGGGGGGGGGAATGAGCAGTTCTTC.

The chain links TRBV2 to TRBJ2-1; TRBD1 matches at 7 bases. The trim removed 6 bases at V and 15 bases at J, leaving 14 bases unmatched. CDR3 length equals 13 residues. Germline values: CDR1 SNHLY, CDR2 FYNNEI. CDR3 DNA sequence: TGTGCCAGCAGGGACTCGGGACAGCCAACAACGTTCTTC. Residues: CASRDSGQPTTFF.